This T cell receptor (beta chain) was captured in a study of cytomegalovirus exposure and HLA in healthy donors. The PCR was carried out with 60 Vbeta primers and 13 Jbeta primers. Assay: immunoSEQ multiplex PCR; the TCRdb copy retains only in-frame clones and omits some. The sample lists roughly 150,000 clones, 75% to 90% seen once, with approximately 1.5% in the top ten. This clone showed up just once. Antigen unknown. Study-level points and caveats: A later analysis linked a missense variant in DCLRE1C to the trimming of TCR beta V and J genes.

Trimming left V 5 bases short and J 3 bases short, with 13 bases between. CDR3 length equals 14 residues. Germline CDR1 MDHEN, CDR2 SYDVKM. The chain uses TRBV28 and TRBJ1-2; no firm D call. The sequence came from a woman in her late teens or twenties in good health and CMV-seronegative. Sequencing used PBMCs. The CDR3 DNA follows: TGTGCCAGCAGTGCCATCAGTTTTGACTATGGCTACACCTTC. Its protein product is CASSAISFDYGYTF.